A single sample gave rise to the 26 T cell receptor beta chains below, sequenced in a study of blood T cell repertoires in COVID-19. Generated by immunoSEQ multiplex PCR, the TCRdb table keeps only in-frame clones and is missing some. The data hold 70,000 or so clones, with 85% to 90% observed a single time. Sequenced input: peripheral blood. These receptors were collected from a man in his sixties or seventies with active or convalescent COVID-19.

The rearrangement links TRBV7-6 to TRBJ2-7; TRBD1 aligns across 7 bases. Germline V gene lookup returns CDR1 SGHVS and CDR2 FNYEAQ. Losses at the gene ends were 5 bases for V and 5 bases for J; bases not matched to a gene: 15. There are 16 residues in the CDR3. The CDR3 DNA is TGTGCCAGCAGCCCCTATGACAGGGTTGGAAGTCACGAGCAGTACTTC. Its protein is CASSPYDRVGSHEQYF.

The V gene is TRBV5-1, the J gene TRBJ1-6; weak D call: TRBD1 (6 bases). The CDR3 has 13 amino acids. The germline V gene encodes CDR1 SGHRS and CDR2 YFSETQ. V lost 0 bases to trimming and J lost 9 bases, with 7 bases between them. CDR3 protein: CASSLGGPSPLHF. CDR3 coding DNA: TGCGCCAGCAGCTTGGGGGGGCCTTCACCCCTCCACTTT.

This chain connects TRBV13 to TRBJ2-7; 9 nucleotides line up with TRBD2. The junction had 10 bases not matched to a gene; V was cut back by 5 bases and J by 2 bases. The CDR3 spans 16 residues. Germline V gene lookup returns CDR1 PRHDT and CDR2 FYEKMQ (reference sequence). The CDR3 is CASSLRGGRAPYEQYF. Written as DNA, the CDR3 is TGTGCCAGCAGCCTCCGGGGCGGGAGGGCCCCCTACGAGCAGTACTTC.

The genes are TRBV2 and TRBJ1-5; D is uncertain. The V and J ends lost 6 bases and 4 bases respectively, with 7 bases between them. Germline V gene data show CDR1 as SNHLY and CDR2 as FYNNEI. The CDR3 runs 12 residues. In DNA, the CDR3 is TGTGCCAGCAGCCCCGGTAATCAGCCCCAGCATTTT. As protein: CASSPGNQPQHF.

V gene TRBV11-2 combines with J gene TRBJ1-1; D gene unclear. The germline CDR1 and CDR2 sequences are SGHAT and FQNNGV. Trimming took off 6 bases at V and 0 bases at J, with 11 bases between the two ends. The CDR3 contains 14 residues. Here the CDR3 reads CASRQTGMNTEAFF. In DNA, the CDR3 is TGTGCCAGCAGACAGACGGGGATGAACACTGAAGCTTTCTTT.

This rearrangement joins TRBV7-8 to TRBJ2-3; the match to TRBD2 covers 8 bases. Germline V gene lookup returns CDR1 SGHVS and CDR2 FQNEAQ. The CDR3 extends over 16 amino acids. J was trimmed by 6 bases and V by 4 bases; bases with no gene match: 12. The CDR3 reads CASSSGGGRLYDTQYF. The CDR3 DNA reads as TGTGCCAGCAGCTCCGGCGGGGGGCGTCTGTATGATACGCAGTATTTT.

V usage is TRBV7-3 and J usage is TRBJ2-1, with TRBD2 as a possible D gene (6 bases). This CDR3 is 15 amino acids long. Germline lookup yields CDR1 SGHTA and CDR2 FQGTGA. Trimming left V 5 bases short and J 6 bases short, with 17 bases between. The CDR3 reads CASSRAGGGRNEQFF. Written as DNA, the CDR3 is TGTGCCAGCAGCCGCGCCGGGGGTGGGCGCAATGAGCAGTTCTTC.

This clone was recorded a few times. This rearrangement joins TRBV4-1 to TRBJ1-2, with 8 bases identical to TRBD1. The CDR3 is made up of 15 amino acids. Germline V gene lookup returns CDR1 MGHRA and CDR2 YSYEKL. With V trimmed by 1 base and J by 8 bases, 9 bases remained unmatched. As DNA, the CDR3 is TGCGCCAGCAGCCAAGTACTAGACAGGGGCCCCGGCTACACCTTC. Its translation is CASSQVLDRGPGYTF.

The genes are TRBV14 and TRBJ1-4; unclear D gene. The V gene lost 4 bases and the J gene lost 6 bases, with 6 bases spanning the gap. This CDR3 has 12 amino acids. The V gene's germline CDR1 is SGHDN and CDR2 FVKESK. Here the CDR3 reads CASSPYDEKLFF. The CDR3 region has the DNA TGTGCCAGCAGCCCTTATGATGAAAAACTGTTTTTT.

V and J are TRBV5-1 and TRBJ1-2; D is unclear. This CDR3 region has 16 residues. Trimming cost V 4 bases and J 4 bases, with 20 bases left between them. Germline V CDR1 and CDR2: SGHRS, YFSETQ. The CDR3 protein is CASSLLAGVLGYGYTF. CDR3 sequence (DNA): TGCGCCAGCAGCCTGCTCGCCGGGGTTTTGGGCTATGGCTACACCTTC.

The V call is TRBV4-2, the J call TRBJ1-1; 8 bases are a match to TRBD1. The germline gives CDR1 LGHNA, CDR2 YNFKEQ. The CDR3 runs 16 residues. The trim removed 0 bases at V and 0 bases at J, leaving 3 bases unmatched. The CDR3 loop reads CASSQEDREMNTEAFF. Written as DNA, the CDR3 is TGTGCCAGCAGCCAAGAGGACAGGGAGATGAACACTGAAGCTTTCTTT.

This chain uses TRBV29-1 with TRBJ2-5, with 7 bases lining up with TRBD1. This CDR3 has 14 amino acids. V gave up 5 bases and J gave up 5 bases; unmatched junction bases: 11. Germline assignment: CDR1 SQVTM and CDR2 ANQGSEA. For the CDR3, the DNA is TGCAGCGTTCTCCAAGGGACAGTACGCGAGACCCAGTACTTC. Translation gives CSVLQGTVRETQYF.

The V call is TRBV7-9, the J call TRBJ2-1; the match to TRBD2 covers 10 bases. The V gene end was trimmed by 5 bases and the J gene end by 6 bases; junction bases not matched to a gene: 7. Germline CDR1 is SEHNR and CDR2 is FQNEAQ (reference sequence). The length of the CDR3 is 15 residues. CDR3 residues: CASSPRLAGSNEQFF. DNA for the CDR3: TGTGCCAGCAGCCCCCGACTAGCGGGTAGCAATGAGCAGTTCTTC. The full variable domain, rest sourced from reference TRBV7-9 and TRBJ2-1, is DTGVSQNPRHKITKRGQNVTFRCDPISEHNRLYWYRQTLGQGPEFLTYFQNEAQLEKSRLLSDRFSAERPKGSFSTLEIQRTEQGDSAMYLCASSPRLAGSNEQFFGPGTRLTVL.

The rearrangement uses TRBV9 and TRBJ1-1, with no clear D. Trimming removed 4 bases at V and 0 bases at J, with 10 bases between. Germline loops: CDR1 SGDLS, CDR2 YYNGEE. The CDR3 loop spans 14 amino acids. Here the CDR3 DNA reads TGTGCCAGCAGCACGGGAAACTTGAACACTGAAGCTTTCTTT. The encoded protein is CASSTGNLNTEAFF.

The chain links TRBV6-2 or TRBV6-3 to TRBJ2-1, with 9 bases matching TRBD1. The CDR3 totals 16 residues. CDR1 is MNHEY and CDR2 is SVGEGT in the germline V gene. The junction had 5 bases not matched to a gene; V was cut back by 2 bases and J by 3 bases. This CDR3 reads CASSYPTGGVYNEQFF. The CDR3 coding sequence is TGTGCCAGCAGTTACCCCACAGGGGGCGTCTACAATGAGCAGTTCTTC.

This clone showed up just once. This sequence joins TRBV6-6 and TRBJ1-2; 7 bases align to TRBD1. Looked up from germline, CDR1 is MNHNY and CDR2 is SVGAGI (reference sequence). The V and J ends lost 2 bases and 6 bases, in that order; junction bases with no gene match: 6. This CDR3 has 14 residues. The CDR3 sequence is CASSYGGGIDGYTF. CDR3 in DNA: TGTGCCAGCAGTTACGGAGGGGGCATTGATGGCTACACCTTC.

The rearrangement links TRBV27 to TRBJ2-7; TRBD1 agrees at 8 bases. V gave up 3 bases and J gave up 3 bases; unmatched junction bases: 7. There are 15 residues in the CDR3. Germline CDR1 reads MNHEY; CDR2 reads SMNVEV (reference sequence). The CDR3 protein is CASSFSGTGRYEQYF. CDR3 DNA: TGTGCCAGCAGTTTCTCCGGGACAGGACGCTACGAGCAGTACTTC.

The chain combines TRBV28 with TRBJ1-2; the D gene is possibly TRBD1 (6 bases). Trimming cost V 6 bases and J 4 bases, with 15 bases left between them. Germline V gives CDR1 MDHEN, CDR2 SYDVKM. The CDR3 length is 14 residues. CDR3 sequence: CASSLGGGFYGYTF. The CDR3 region has the DNA TGTGCCAGCAGCCTTGGCGGGGGCTTCTATGGCTACACCTTC.

The CDR3 region is CASSESGTGVYGYTF. Written as DNA, the CDR3 is TGTGCCAGCAGTGAATCTGGGACAGGGGTCTATGGCTACACCTTC. V gene TRBV6-1 combines with J gene TRBJ1-2; TRBD1 aligns across 10 bases. The length of the CDR3 is 15 residues. CDR1 and CDR2 (germline): MNHNS, SASEGT. The trim removed 2 bases at V and 4 bases at J, leaving 4 bases unmatched.

This clone was seen once. This sequence joins TRBV5-6 and TRBJ1-1; tentatively, D is TRBD1 (6 bases). CDR1 and CDR2 from the germline V gene are SGHDT and YYEEEE. Trimming left V 4 bases short and J 0 bases short, with 10 bases between. The CDR3 has 14 residues. CDR3 bases: TGTGCCAGCAGCCGATGGACAGTGAACACTGAAGCTTTCTTT. It specifies CASSRWTVNTEAFF.

The rearrangement joins TRBV15 to TRBJ2-2; 8 bases agree with TRBD1. The germline gives CDR1 LNHNV, CDR2 YYDKDF (reference sequence). V lost 2 bases and J lost 4; bases outside the gene matches: 6. The CDR3 covers 16 residues. DNA for the CDR3: TGTGCCACCAGCAGAAAGGACAGGGTGCGCACCGGGGAGCTGTTTTTT. It yields the protein CATSRKDRVRTGELFF.

This chain links TRBV10-2 with TRBJ2-7; TRBD2 matches at 9 bases. The CDR3 is 14 amino acids. V lost 3 bases to trimming and J lost 3 bases; unmatched junction nucleotides: 3. Germline V gene lookup returns CDR1 WSHSY and CDR2 SAAADI. CDR3 DNA sequence: TGCGCCAGCAGTGAACGGACTAGCGACTACGAGCAGTACTTC. This sequence encodes CASSERTSDYEQYF.

The J gene is TRBJ1-3, the V gene TRBV30; D gene uncertain. From germline, CDR1 is GTSNPN and CDR2 SVGIG (reference sequence). Trimming pared 7 bases from V and 2 bases from J, leaving 12 bases between. The CDR3 is made up of 13 amino acids. CDR3 sequence (DNA): TGTGCCTATGTGATCGGGGCTGGAAACACCATATATTTT. Its translation is CAYVIGAGNTIYF.

The J gene is TRBJ1-1, the V gene TRBV18; the D is unclear. Trimming took off 3 bases at V and 1 base at J, with 12 bases between the two ends. Germline V lookup: CDR1 KGHSH, CDR2 LQKENI. This CDR3 has 15 amino acids. The CDR3 DNA is TGTGCCAGCTCACCGTACCCAGTCCAGAACACTGAAGCTTTCTTT. Protein product: CASSPYPVQNTEAFF.

The genes are TRBV9 and TRBJ2-5; 12 bases are a match to TRBD2. The CDR3 is made up of 17 amino acids. The germline gives CDR1 SGDLS, CDR2 YYNGEE. J was trimmed by 0 bases and V by 4 bases; bases with no gene match: 7. CDR3: CASSRLAGVGDQETQYF. In DNA form, the CDR3 reads TGTGCCAGCAGCAGACTAGCGGGAGTGGGAGACCAAGAGACCCAGTACTTC.

V gene TRBV27 combines with J gene TRBJ1-2; D possibly corresponds to TRBD1 (6 bases). The CDR3 is made up of 12 amino acids. The germline V and J ends were trimmed by 6 bases and 7 bases, with 12 bases remaining between them. The germline CDR1 and CDR2 sequences are MNHEY and SMNVEV (reference sequence). CDR3 nucleotide sequence: TGTGCCAGCAGGGAAACAGGGTTTGGCTACACCTTC. It encodes CASRETGFGYTF.